This T cell receptor beta chain was observed in a study of OX40 agonist ivuxolimab in advanced cancers. The CDR3 covers 16 residues. Germline V gene sequence: CDR1 SNHLY, CDR2 FYNNEI. With 6 bases clipped from V and 1 base from J, the junction kept 6 bases outside the gene matches. In its sample, this clone was seen once. The repertoire was sequenced with immunoSEQ multiplex PCR; TCRdb's copy has only in-frame clones and lacks some. Of about 78,000 clones listed, 80% to 90% are singletons. Material: CD4+ or CD8+ T cells sorted from blood, obtained in a trial of the OX40 agonist ivuxolimab. The clonotype comes from an adult with an advanced solid tumor such as melanoma, head and neck, liver or kidney cancer. V is TRBV2 and J is TRBJ2-1; the match to TRBD2 covers 10 bases. The DNA of the CDR3 is TGTGCCAGCAGCAGACTAGCGGGTTGGTCCTACAATGAGCAGTTCTTC. This gives the protein CASSRLAGWSYNEQFF.